Presented here are 23 T cell receptor beta chains from one specimen sequenced in a study of T cell responses to AZD1222 COVID-19 vaccine. TCRdb keeps only in-frame clones here, not all; method: immunoSEQ multiplex PCR. Found here are 110,000 or so clones, 85% to 90% of them singletons; the top ten hold 17%. Material: peripheral blood, obtained 28 days after the second AZD1222 dose. Source of these receptors: an adult who received the AZD1222 COVID-19 vaccine.

The J gene is TRBJ2-1, the V gene TRBV5-6; 7 bases align to TRBD1. The CDR3 is 15 amino acids. Germline assignment: CDR1 SGHDT and CDR2 YYEEEE. V lost 0 bases, J lost 3 bases, and 3 bases stayed unmatched. This CDR3 is CASSLEGAVYNEQFF. CDR3 bases: TGTGCCAGCAGCTTGGAGGGGGCCGTCTACAATGAGCAGTTCTTC.

The rearrangement uses TRBV7-9 and TRBJ2-7; TRBD1 agrees at 9 bases. Germline V gives CDR1 SEHNR, CDR2 FQNEAQ (reference sequence). With 3 bases clipped from V and 2 bases from J, the junction kept 11 bases outside the gene matches. This CDR3 contains 17 residues. CDR3 in amino acids: CASSLDRGYPVAYEQYF. DNA of the CDR3: TGTGCCAGCAGCTTGGACAGGGGCTACCCTGTCGCCTACGAGCAGTACTTC.

The chain has TRBV14 and TRBJ1-1; D is unclear. V gave up 2 bases and J gave up 0 bases, with 4 bases separating them. Germline V gene sequence: CDR1 SGHDN, CDR2 FVKESK. The CDR3 spans 13 residues. This CDR3 is CASSQRLNTEAFF. CDR3 nucleotide sequence: TGTGCCAGCAGCCAACGGCTGAACACTGAAGCTTTCTTT.

This rearrangement joins TRBV12-3 or TRBV12-4 to TRBJ2-5; D not certain. The ends were cut back, 5 bases at V and 4 bases at J, with 11 bases in the middle. The CDR3 length is 13 residues. The CDR3 is CASSPRRRETQYF. For the CDR3, the DNA is TGTGCCAGCAGTCCCCGTCGTAGAGAGACCCAGTACTTC.

This sequence joins TRBV7-2 and TRBJ2-4; D may correspond to TRBD1 or TRBD2 (5 bases each). CDR1 is SGHTA and CDR2 is FQGNSA in the germline V gene. V lost 5 bases and J 3 bases, leaving 11 bases between the germline ends. The CDR3 length is 14 residues. The chain's CDR3 is CASSRGVIKNIQYF. The CDR3 bases are TGTGCCAGCAGCAGAGGGGTAATCAAAAACATTCAGTACTTC. Using reference TRBV7-2 and TRBJ2-4 for the parts outside the CDR3, the full variable domain is GAGVSQSPSNKVTEKGKDVELRCDPISGHTALYWYRQSLGQGLEFLIYFQGNSAPDKSGLPSDRFSAERTGGSVSTLTIQRTQQEDSAVYLCASSRGVIKNIQYFGAGTRLSVL.

This sequence joins TRBV6-6 and TRBJ1-6; 8 nucleotides agree with TRBD1. Germline V gives CDR1 MNHNY, CDR2 SVGAGI (reference sequence). The CDR3 has 16 amino acids. V shed 2 bases, J shed 9 bases, and the junction held 9 bases outside the gene matches. CDR3 bases: TGTGCCAGCAGTTACCCTAGGCGCAGGGGGCTTTCACCCCTCCACTTT. This translates into CASSYPRRRGLSPLHF.

The chain's CDR3 is CASRPTGARNEQFF. The CDR3 coding sequence is TGTGCGAGCCGCCCAACGGGGGCTCGAAATGAGCAGTTCTTC. The chain carries TRBV6-5 and TRBJ2-1; D might be TRBD1 or TRBD2, each matching 6 bases. This CDR3 comprises 14 residues. Germline V CDR1 and CDR2: MNHEY, SVGAGI.

The J gene is TRBJ2-3, the V gene TRBV27; D remains unclear. The ends were cut back, 3 bases at V and 1 base at J, with 5 bases in the middle. CDR3 length equals 13 residues. Germline V gene sequence: CDR1 MNHEY, CDR2 SMNVEV (reference sequence). Here the CDR3 reads CASSFRGTDTQYF. The CDR3 DNA follows: TGTGCCAGCAGTTTCCGGGGCACAGATACGCAGTATTTT.

V gene TRBV6-2 or TRBV6-3 combines with J gene TRBJ2-7, with D possibly matching TRBD2 (6 bases). Between the trimmed V and J ends, which lost 0 bases and 2 bases, there was a span of 17 bases. CDR3 length: 17 amino acids. Looked up from germline, CDR1 is MNHEY and CDR2 is SVGEGT. CDR3 loop: CASSYSGWGEYAYEQYF. The CDR3 coding sequence is TGTGCCAGCAGTTACTCGGGATGGGGGGAGTACGCCTACGAGCAGTACTTC.

The rearrangement uses TRBV7-9 and TRBJ1-4, with D perhaps matching TRBD1 (5 bases). V lost 6 bases and J 10 bases, leaving 21 bases between the germline ends. The V gene's germline CDR1 is SEHNR and CDR2 FQNEAQ (reference sequence). The CDR3 consists of 15 residues. CDR3 nucleotide sequence: TGTGCCAGCAGTTACGACCGGGACGGGGGATCAAAACTGTTTTTT. Its translation: CASSYDRDGGSKLFF.

The chain couples TRBV4-1 to TRBJ1-4, with D uncertain. Trimming left V 4 bases short and J 8 bases short, with 14 bases between. Germline V lookup: CDR1 MGHRA, CDR2 YSYEKL. CDR3 length: 14 amino acids. This CDR3 is CASSRSLTSEKLFF. DNA for the CDR3: TGCGCCAGCAGCCGATCACTGACTAGCGAAAAACTGTTTTTT.

The J gene is TRBJ1-4, the V gene TRBV6-6, with a weak D call TRBD1 (5 bases). Trimming took 5 bases from V and 14 from J, leaving 24 bases between them. Germline-derived CDR1 and CDR2 are MNHNY and SVGAGI (reference sequence). This CDR3 has 15 residues. The CDR3 DNA reads TGTGCCAGCAGTGCTCCGGGGGGATCAAGTGAATTCCTGTTTTTT. This encodes CASSAPGGSSEFLFF.

This clone appeared a few times. This chain's CDR3 is CASSQLIGGDTQYF. CDR3 in DNA: TGCGCCAGCAGCCAGCTAATTGGGGGAGATACGCAGTATTTT. The V gene is TRBV4-3, the J gene TRBJ2-3; the D call may be TRBD1 or TRBD2 (5 bases each). Germline V CDR1 and CDR2: LGHNA, YSLEER. The CDR3 is 14 residues long. V lost 3 bases and J 5 bases, leaving 12 bases between the germline ends.

The V call is TRBV5-1, the J call TRBJ1-2, with 7 bases lining up with TRBD1. The CDR3 has 14 residues. V was pared by 4 bases and J by 4 bases, with 7 bases of the junction left unmatched. The germline CDR1 and CDR2 sequences are SGHRS and YFSETQ. CDR3 amino acids: CASSRETGSYGYTF. Here the CDR3 DNA reads TGCGCCAGCAGCCGAGAGACAGGGTCCTATGGCTACACCTTC.

The V call is TRBV28, the J call TRBJ2-3; either TRBD1 or TRBD2 may fit D (7 bases each). The germline CDR1 and CDR2 sequences are MDHEN and SYDVKM. V was cut by 3 bases and J by 6 bases, with 22 bases left in between. The CDR3 is 17 amino acids. The CDR3 DNA sequence: TGTGCCAGCAGTTTTAGGGGGGGACAGTCGGGCGTGGATACGCAGTATTTT. This encodes CASSFRGGQSGVDTQYF.

The chain combines TRBV9 with TRBJ2-7, with a weak D call TRBD2 (6 bases). V dropped 7 bases and J dropped 4 bases, with 24 bases sitting between them. This CDR3 is 16 amino acids long. Germline V lookup: CDR1 SGDLS, CDR2 YYNGEE. The CDR3 region is CASPIPKGLLHYEQYF. The DNA for the CDR3 is TGTGCCAGCCCAATCCCTAAGGGACTGTTGCATTACGAGCAGTACTTC. The complete variable domain, with remaining parts taken from reference TRBV9 and TRBJ2-7, reads DSGVTQTPKHLITATGQRVTLRCSPRSGDLSVYWYQQSLDQGLQFLIQYYNGEERAKGNILERFSAQQFPDLHSELNLSSLELGDSALYFCASPIPKGLLHYEQYFGPGTRLTVT.

The rearrangement uses TRBV7-9 and TRBJ1-3, with D hard to call. This CDR3 contains 17 residues. Trimming left V 5 bases short and J 3 bases short, with 20 bases between. The germline CDR1 and CDR2 sequences are SEHNR and FQNEAQ (reference sequence). CDR3 sequence reads: CASSAQWRPRFGNTIYF. The CDR3 nucleotides read TGTGCCAGCAGCGCCCAGTGGAGGCCTCGCTTTGGAAACACCATATATTTT. The full variable domain, its missing parts supplied by reference TRBV7-9 and TRBJ1-3, is DTGVSQNPRHKITKRGQNVTFRCDPISEHNRLYWYRQTLGQGPEFLTYFQNEAQLEKSRLLSDRFSAERPKGSFSTLEIQRTEQGDSAMYLCASSAQWRPRFGNTIYFGEGSWLTVV.

This clone was counted between two and nine times. V gene TRBV5-8 combines with J gene TRBJ2-7; a possible D gene is TRBD1 (8 bases). CDR1 is SGHTS, CDR2 YDEGEE, per germline. Trimming took 5 bases from V and 3 from J, leaving 21 bases between them. The CDR3 contains 16 residues. CDR3 in DNA: TGTGCCAGCAGTTTTCTCGGGGGGACAGGAATCTACGAGCAGTACTTC. Translation: CASSFLGGTGIYEQYF.

CDR3: CASSPGNSGANVLTF. DNA of the CDR3: TGTGCCAGCTCACCAGGTAACTCTGGGGCCAACGTCCTGACTTTC. This rearrangement joins TRBV18 to TRBJ2-6; no clear D gene. Germline V gene sequence: CDR1 KGHSH, CDR2 LQKENI. The length of the CDR3 is 15 residues. Between the trimmed V and J ends, which lost 2 bases and 0 bases, there was a span of 5 bases.

The chain has TRBV3-1 (or the pseudogene TRBV3-2) and TRBJ2-2, with D uncertain. The V and J ends lost 2 bases and 6 bases respectively, with 4 bases between them. Germline V gene data show CDR1 as LGHDT and CDR2 as YNNKEL (reference sequence). CDR3 length equals 12 residues. CDR3 bases: TGTGCCAGCAGCCAAAGTGCCGGGGAGCTGTTTTTT. Its translation is CASSQSAGELFF.

V gene TRBV4-1 combines with J gene TRBJ2-2, with 13 positions matching TRBD2. Germline CDR1 is MGHRA and CDR2 is YSYEKL. The CDR3 sequence is 21 residues long. With 2 bases clipped from V and 2 bases from J, the junction kept 14 bases outside the gene matches. The chain's CDR3 is CASSQRSLTSGGVSNTGELFF. DNA for the CDR3: TGCGCCAGCAGCCAAAGGTCTCTAACTAGCGGGGGGGTATCAAACACCGGGGAGCTGTTTTTT.

The chain joins TRBV7-9 to TRBJ2-7; D could derive from TRBD1 or TRBD2 (5 bases each). CDR3 size: 14 residues. The germline CDR1 and CDR2 sequences are SEHNR and FQNEAQ (reference sequence). The V gene lost 5 bases and the J gene lost 4 bases, with 15 bases spanning the gap. The CDR3 sequence is CASSDSREGYEQYF. Here the CDR3 DNA reads TGTGCCAGCAGCGACAGCCGAGAGGGTTACGAGCAGTACTTC.

The chain joins TRBV1 to TRBJ2-7. TRBV1 is a pseudogene segment. The CDR3 spans 14 residues. CDR3 sequence reads: CTSNGTASSYEQYF. CDR3 nucleotides: TGCACCAGCAACGGGACCGCGAGCTCCTACGAGCAGTACTTC.